These 20 T cell receptor beta chains originate from one sample sequenced in a study of cytomegalovirus exposure and HLA in healthy donors. Both 60 Vbeta primers and 13 Jbeta primers went into the PCR. Clones were read by immunoSEQ multiplex PCR, and TCRdb kept only the in-frame ones, dropping some. Among about 190,000 clones listed, roughly 76% were seen once. Sequenced: PBMCs. The receptor source for this set is a man in his forties in good health and CMV-seropositive.

The rearrangement joins TRBV27 to TRBJ2-2; possibly TRBD2 for D (7 bases). V dropped 2 bases and J dropped 6 bases, with 16 bases sitting between them. CDR3 length: 16 residues. Germline lookup yields CDR1 MNHEY and CDR2 SMNVEV (reference sequence). CDR3 residues: CASSLDLGGGPGELFF. The CDR3 DNA is TGTGCCAGCAGTTTAGATTTGGGGGGGGGCCCCGGGGAGCTGTTTTTT.

The genes are TRBV5-8 and TRBJ1-2, with a weak D call TRBD1 (6 bases). The CDR3 extends over 16 amino acids. Trimming stripped 2 bases from V and 3 bases from J, with 17 bases between. CDR1 and CDR2 (germline): SGHTS, YDEGEE. The CDR3 spells CASSFGGQWNYYGYTF. The DNA for the CDR3 is TGTGCCAGCAGCTTTGGCGGACAGTGGAACTACTATGGCTACACCTTC. Combining the CDR3 with reference TRBV5-8 and TRBJ1-2 gives the whole variable domain EAGVTQSPTHLIKTRGQQATLRCSPISGHTSVYWYQQALGLGLQFLLWYDEGEERNRGNFPPRFSGRQFPNYSSELNVNALELEDSALYLCASSFGGQWNYYGYTFGSGTRLTVV.

In this sample, this clone turned up many times. The J gene is TRBJ2-5, the V gene TRBV5-1, with 7 bases aligning to TRBD1. Germline CDR1 reads SGHRS; CDR2 reads YFSETQ. The CDR3 has 15 amino acids. The J segment lost 5 bases and the V segment lost 4 bases, leaving 11 bases of the junction unmatched. CDR3: CASSPDRAMSETQYF. For the CDR3, the DNA is TGCGCCAGCAGCCCCGACAGGGCGATGTCGGAGACCCAGTACTTC.

V usage is TRBV14 and J usage is TRBJ2-2; possible D gene TRBD2, 6 bases. The V end lost 8 bases, the J end lost 4 bases, and 14 bases lay between the germline ends. This CDR3 comprises 14 residues. CDR1 and CDR2 (germline): SGHDN, FVKESK. CDR3 in amino acids: CASRPRGLTGELFF. The CDR3 DNA reads TGTGCCAGCCGACCGCGGGGCCTCACCGGGGAGCTGTTTTTT.

This clone was counted only a few times. The rearrangement joins TRBV11-2 to TRBJ1-6; weak D call: TRBD1 (5 bases). CDR1 and CDR2 (germline): SGHAT, FQNNGV. V was clipped by 5 bases and J by 2 bases, with 16 bases between them. This CDR3 region has 17 residues. The CDR3 loop is CASSGAAGPAYNSPLHF. The CDR3 bases are TGTGCCAGCAGCGGGGCGGCAGGCCCTGCCTATAATTCACCCCTCCACTTT.

V gene TRBV28 combines with J gene TRBJ2-2, with D perhaps matching TRBD1 (6 bases). Deletions cut 5 bases from V and 4 bases from J, with 14 bases between. The CDR3 has 15 residues. Per germline, CDR1 MDHEN and CDR2 SYDVKM. CDR3 loop: CASSANTGITGELFF. For the CDR3, the DNA is TGTGCCAGCAGTGCAAATACAGGGATCACCGGGGAGCTGTTTTTT.

The chain uses TRBV4-3 and TRBJ2-2; unclear D gene. The length of the CDR3 is 15 residues. Germline lookup yields CDR1 LGHNA and CDR2 YSLEER. V was pared by 4 bases and J by 0 bases, with 9 bases between. The CDR3 DNA reads TGCGCCAGCAGCCGTAAGACTGCGAACACCGGGGAGCTGTTTTTT. Residues: CASSRKTANTGELFF.

This clone was observed a handful of times. V gene TRBV7-3 combines with J gene TRBJ2-1; a possible D gene is TRBD1 (5 bases). This CDR3 has 13 amino acids. Per the germline V gene, CDR1 is SGHTA and CDR2 is FQGTGA. V shed 5 bases and J shed 10 bases, with 15 bases lying between them. CDR3 sequence reads: CASSPPGAQEQFF. For the CDR3, the DNA is TGTGCCAGCAGCCCCCCTGGGGCACAGGAGCAGTTCTTC.

This sequence joins TRBV9 and TRBJ1-1, with no clear D. Trimming took 3 bases from V and 7 from J, leaving 19 bases between them. CDR3 length: 15 residues. Germline V gives CDR1 SGDLS, CDR2 YYNGEE. The CDR3 reads CASSAAGGPLGEAFF. The CDR3 DNA is TGTGCCAGCAGCGCTGCCGGAGGGCCCTTAGGTGAAGCTTTCTTT.

V and J are TRBV7-3 and TRBJ2-2; 7 bases are a match to TRBD1. The CDR3 runs 16 residues. The J segment lost 0 bases and the V segment lost 1 base, leaving 2 bases of the junction unmatched. Germline V lookup: CDR1 SGHTA, CDR2 FQGTGA. This chain's CDR3 is CASSLSGTANTGELFF. The CDR3 coding sequence is TGTGCCAGCAGCTTAAGTGGGACAGCGAACACCGGGGAGCTGTTTTTT.

The chain employs TRBV28 and TRBJ2-3; 7 positions agree with TRBD1. The V and J ends lost 2 bases and 6 bases, in that order; junction bases with no gene match: 5. CDR1 and CDR2 from the germline V gene are MDHEN and SYDVKM. CDR3 length: 14 amino acids. CDR3 coding DNA: TGTGCCAGCAGTTTACCGTTGGGACAGGATACGCAGTATTTT. Translation: CASSLPLGQDTQYF.

V gene TRBV9 combines with J gene TRBJ1-5, with D maybe TRBD1 (6 bases). Looked up from germline, CDR1 is SGDLS and CDR2 is YYNGEE. V lost 4 bases and J lost 5, with 13 bases in between. The CDR3 length is 14 residues. This CDR3 is CASSPRDTHQPQHF. The CDR3 DNA is TGTGCCAGCAGCCCCCGGGACACCCATCAGCCCCAGCATTTT.

The rearrangement uses TRBV4-3 and TRBJ1-2; D unclear. Trimming took 3 bases from V and 5 from J, leaving 13 bases between them. Germline CDR1 LGHNA, CDR2 YSLEER. This CDR3 spans 14 amino acids. CDR3 region: CASSQAKEGYGYTF. In nucleotides, the CDR3 is TGCGCCAGCAGCCAGGCGAAGGAGGGTTATGGCTACACCTTC.

V gene TRBV18 combines with J gene TRBJ1-5; no firm D call. Germline-derived CDR1 and CDR2 are KGHSH and LQKENI. This CDR3 spans 17 amino acids. Trimming shortened V by 0 bases and J by 0 bases, and 12 bases separated the two germline ends. The CDR3 protein is CASSPPSTEYSNQPQHF. The CDR3 nucleotides are TGTGCCAGCTCACCACCTTCAACAGAGTATAGCAATCAGCCCCAGCATTTT.

The genes are TRBV7-9 and TRBJ2-7; 9 positions agree with TRBD1. Germline V CDR1 and CDR2: SEHNR, FQNEAQ (reference sequence). The V segment lost 5 bases and the J segment 4 bases; nucleotides outside the gene matches: 6. The CDR3 contains 14 residues. DNA for the CDR3: TGTGCCAGCAGCCACCGGGACAGGGATTACGAGCAGTACTTC. Its translation is CASSHRDRDYEQYF.

The chain uses TRBV27 and TRBJ1-2; 8 nucleotides agree with TRBD1. This CDR3 is built from 13 residues. Germline loops: CDR1 MNHEY, CDR2 SMNVEV (reference sequence). Losses at the gene ends were 6 bases for V and 5 bases for J; bases not matched to a gene: 5. The DNA of the CDR3 is TGTGCCAGCAGCACAGGGGGTGCATATGGCTACACCTTC. Encoded protein: CASSTGGAYGYTF.

The chain uses TRBV6-6 and TRBJ2-5; D is possibly TRBD2 (5 bases). The CDR3 sequence is 14 residues long. Trimming pared 7 bases from V and 0 bases from J, leaving 12 bases between. CDR1 MNHNY and CDR2 SVGAGI come from the germline V gene (reference sequence). In DNA, the CDR3 is TGTGCCAGCATGTGGTGGGAGTACCAAGAGACCCAGTACTTC. It yields the protein CASMWWEYQETQYF.

The chain carries TRBV5-6 and TRBJ2-5, with 7 bases fitting TRBD2. CDR1 is SGHDT, CDR2 YYEEEE, per germline. The CDR3 runs to 12 residues. The V segment lost 1 base and the J segment 9 bases; nucleotides outside the gene matches: 3. CDR3 loop: CASSLWGGAQYF. In DNA form, the CDR3 reads TGTGCCAGCAGCTTGTGGGGAGGGGCCCAGTACTTC.

The V gene is TRBV23-1, the J gene TRBJ2-5; TRBD2 matches at 7 bases. Being an ORF, TRBV23-1 has a function that is uncertain. CDR3 length equals 19 residues. Trimming took 0 bases from V and 1 from J; bases not matched to a gene: 14. The CDR3 bases are TGCGCCAGCAGTCAATCAGGAGCGGGGCAATCCAACCGCCAAGAGACCCAGTACTTC. Translation: CASSQSGAGQSNRQETQYF.

V and J are TRBV7-6 and TRBJ1-1; 7 nucleotides align to TRBD1. The junction had 3 bases not matched to a gene; V was cut back by 1 base and J by 4 bases. This CDR3 region has 14 residues. Per germline, CDR1 SGHVS and CDR2 FNYEAQ. The CDR3 nucleotides read TGTGCCAGCAGCTTAGAACCAGGGGGCACTGAAGCTTTCTTT. Protein sequence: CASSLEPGGTEAFF.